This T cell receptor (beta chain) comes out of a study of beta chain features in type 1 diabetes. Germline V gene sequence: CDR1 MNHNS, CDR2 SASEGT. V lost 5 bases, J lost 9 bases, and 5 bases stayed unmatched. The CDR3 has 13 residues. On this clone: Its antigen is not identified.

Every isolated RNA sample was fully reverse transcribed, so sequencing captured expressed TCRB transcripts. Sequenced by immunoSEQ multiplex PCR; TCRdb stores in-frame clones only, minus some. The table lists roughly 450,000 clones, around 13% of them singletons. General study points: All four CD4+ subsets of Type 1 diabetes patients contained TCRB CDR3s that were moderately but significantly shorter.

What was sequenced was naive CD4+ T cells from blood. This receptor was taken from a man aged 25-45 years in good health. This chain connects TRBV6-1 to TRBJ1-5, with 9 bases identical to TRBD1. CDR3 coding DNA: TGTGCCAGCAGTATCGGACAGGGGACGCCCCAGCATTTT. It translates to CASSIGQGTPQHF.